This entry features one T cell receptor (beta chain) sequence. The same CDR3 can be traced to other DNA sequences in this sample. In the original processing: Estimated nucleated cell counts came from reference gene primer amplification. Repertoires were generated with immunoSEQ multiplex PCR, while TCRdb's copy carries only in-frame clones and drops some. The DNA gave D and trimming, while V, J and clone size come from that table. The sample consists of 200,000 to 300,000 clones, around 90% of them appearing once. CDR1 and CDR2 from the germline V gene are SGHRS and YFSETQ. The CDR3 covers 15 residues. Trimming cost V 0 bases and J 4 bases, with 11 bases left between them. Those enrolled in Seattle joined during active infection and were followed longitudinally afterward. This entry comes from a study of blood T cell repertoires in COVID-19. The overall study: T cells, B-cell-depleted T cells, or PBMCs supplied cDNA or gDNA.

The receptor comes from a man aged 25 to 40 with COVID-19, enrolled during active disease. Sequences were obtained from peripheral blood. This chain links TRBV5-1 with TRBJ2-1; D unclear. CDR3 protein: CASSLESGSYNEQFF. CDR3 DNA: TGCGCCAGCAGCTTGGAATCCGGGTCTTACAATGAGCAGTTCTTC. The complete variable domain, with remaining parts taken from reference TRBV5-1 and TRBJ2-1, reads KAGVTQTPRYLIKTRGQQVTLSCSPISGHRSVSWYQQTPGQGLQFLFEYFSETQRNKGNFPGRFSGRQFSNSRSEMNVSTLELGDSALYLCASSLESGSYNEQFFGPGTRLTVL.